Presented here are 21 T cell receptor beta chains from one specimen sequenced in a study of cytomegalovirus exposure and HLA in healthy donors. The PCR ran on 60 Vbeta and 13 Jbeta primers. The table came from immunoSEQ multiplex PCR; TCRdb's copy has only in-frame clones and leaves some out. The table includes under 150,000 clones, 77% detected once. The specimen was PBMCs. The receptors derive from a woman aged 40 to 50 in good health and CMV-seronegative.

This chain uses TRBV7-9 with TRBJ1-1; 8 bases are a match to TRBD1. Germline lookup yields CDR1 SEHNR and CDR2 FQNEAQ (reference sequence). J was trimmed by 1 base and V by 5 bases; bases with no gene match: 6. The CDR3 runs 15 residues. CDR3 amino acids: CASSPSDRENTEAFF. CDR3 DNA: TGTGCCAGCAGCCCCTCGGACAGGGAGAACACTGAAGCTTTCTTT.

This clone was picked up a small number of times. The rearrangement links TRBV19 to TRBJ1-2; 7 bases line up with TRBD1. Germline assignment: CDR1 LNHDA and CDR2 SQIVND (reference sequence). Unmatched junction bases numbered 10, after V lost 7 bases and J lost 8 bases. This CDR3 contains 13 residues. In DNA, the CDR3 is TGTGCCAGTACCCCGGACAGGTCTAAGGGCTACACCTTC. The encoded protein is CASTPDRSKGYTF.

The V and J genes are TRBV27 and TRBJ1-2; TRBD1 aligns across 9 bases. This CDR3 is built from 15 residues. The V and J ends lost 0 bases and 5 bases, in that order; junction bases with no gene match: 4. Germline values: CDR1 MNHEY, CDR2 SMNVEV (reference sequence). CDR3 residues: CASSLSGTGWYGYTF. In DNA, the CDR3 is TGTGCCAGCAGTTTATCTGGGACAGGGTGGTATGGCTACACCTTC.

This chain links TRBV27 with TRBJ1-2; D might be TRBD1 (6 bases). Germline lookup yields CDR1 MNHEY and CDR2 SMNVEV (reference sequence). V was shortened by 6 bases and J by 8 bases, with 16 bases between the two germline ends. The CDR3 sequence is 13 residues long. As DNA, the CDR3 is TGTGCCAGCAGGCCCGTTGGGGGGGCGGGCTACACCTTC. Protein: CASRPVGGAGYTF.

CDR3 nucleotides: TGTGCCTGGAGCTCAACCTCTATCGGCTACACCTTC. Translating it yields CAWSSTSIGYTF. The chain employs TRBV30 and TRBJ1-2; no reliable D call. Germline V CDR1 and CDR2: GTSNPN, SVGIG (reference sequence). Trimming shortened V by 3 bases and J by 8 bases, and 13 bases separated the two germline ends. The CDR3 length is 12 residues.

The V gene is TRBV7-9, the J gene TRBJ2-1; the match to TRBD2 covers 10 bases. Germline V gene data show CDR1 as SEHNR and CDR2 as FQNEAQ (reference sequence). This CDR3 has 15 amino acids. V trimming: 2 bases; J trimming: 10 bases; junction bases outside the gene matches: 8. CDR3 coding DNA: TGTGCCAGCAGCTTACGACTAGCGGGCCCCGCCGAGCAGTTCTTC. It is translated as CASSLRLAGPAEQFF.

The V gene is TRBV6-4, the J gene TRBJ1-1, with TRBD1 as a possible D gene (5 bases). This CDR3 contains 13 residues. The V gene lost 5 bases and the J gene lost 1 base, with 8 bases spanning the gap. Germline assignment: CDR1 MRHNA and CDR2 SNTAGT. The CDR3 nucleotides are TGTGCCAGCAGTCATGACAGGAACACTGAAGCTTTCTTT. Translation gives CASSHDRNTEAFF.

In nucleotides, the CDR3 is TGTGCCAGCAGTTGGACACAGGGCTCCGGAATCCACGAGCAGTACTTC. This codes for CASSWTQGSGIHEQYF. V usage is TRBV6-6 and J usage is TRBJ2-7; a possible D gene is TRBD1 (6 bases). This CDR3 is 16 amino acids long. Germline V gene lookup returns CDR1 MNHNY and CDR2 SVGAGI (reference sequence). V lost 4 bases and J 5 bases, leaving 21 bases between the germline ends.

The chain joins TRBV2 to TRBJ2-3; D may be TRBD2 (6 bases). The CDR3 consists of 15 residues. Germline-derived CDR1 and CDR2 are SNHLY and FYNNEI. V was shortened by 6 bases and J by 4 bases, with 17 bases between the two germline ends. As DNA, the CDR3 is TGTGCCAGCAGGGGGGGACTTAAACAAGCAGATACGCAGTATTTT. It specifies CASRGGLKQADTQYF.

The chain uses TRBV5-1 and TRBJ2-5; 7 bases line up with TRBD1. Trimming took 0 bases from V and 5 from J; bases not matched to a gene: 13. CDR1 and CDR2 from the germline V gene are SGHRS and YFSETQ. The CDR3 has 17 residues. CDR3 protein: CASSLASTGHLWETQYF. The CDR3 bases are TGCGCCAGCAGCTTGGCCTCGACAGGGCATTTATGGGAGACCCAGTACTTC.

The rearrangement joins TRBV9 to TRBJ1-2, with TRBD1 identical over 11 bases. This CDR3 comprises 14 residues. V was clipped by 3 bases and J by 7 bases; unmatched bases: 5. The germline gives CDR1 SGDLS, CDR2 YYNGEE. CDR3 DNA: TGTGCCAGCAGCGCCAGGACAGGGGGCTTTGGCTACACCTTC. This sequence encodes CASSARTGGFGYTF.

The CDR3 loop reads CASAPSLAGVYNEQFF. The CDR3, as DNA: TGCGCCAGCGCCCCCTCACTAGCGGGGGTATACAATGAGCAGTTCTTC. V is TRBV4-1 and J is TRBJ2-1; 11 positions match TRBD2. V lost 8 bases to trimming and J lost 4 bases; unmatched junction nucleotides: 10. Germline V gives CDR1 MGHRA, CDR2 YSYEKL. This CDR3 has 16 amino acids.

This chain connects TRBV7-8 to TRBJ1-1; D possibly corresponds to TRBD1 (6 bases). The germline V and J ends were trimmed by 5 bases and 0 bases, with 13 bases remaining between them. This CDR3 spans 15 amino acids. CDR1 and CDR2 from the germline V gene are SGHVS and FQNEAQ. CDR3 in amino acids: CASSRNRDMNTEAFF. DNA for the CDR3: TGTGCCAGCAGCCGAAACAGGGACATGAACACTGAAGCTTTCTTT.

V gene TRBV4-2 combines with J gene TRBJ1-2; no clear D. CDR3 length equals 13 residues. Germline assignment: CDR1 LGHNA and CDR2 YNFKEQ. The germline V and J ends were trimmed by 1 base and 5 bases, with 8 bases remaining between them. This CDR3 reads CASSQGGLYGYTF. The CDR3 bases are TGTGCCAGCAGCCAAGGAGGGCTGTATGGCTACACCTTC.

The gene calls are TRBV5-5 and TRBJ1-4, with 9 bases matching TRBD1. The germline CDR1 and CDR2 sequences are SGHKS and YYEKEE (reference sequence). V shed 2 bases and J 6 bases; nucleotides not matched to a gene: 8. The CDR3 contains 16 residues. The CDR3 sequence is CASSLDRGRVDEKLFF. The CDR3, as DNA: TGTGCCAGCAGCTTAGACAGGGGGAGGGTTGATGAAAAACTGTTTTTT.

V and J are TRBV27 and TRBJ1-6, with 8 positions matching TRBD1. Per germline, CDR1 MNHEY and CDR2 SMNVEV (reference sequence). The CDR3 sequence is 14 residues long. V shed 5 bases and J 7 bases; nucleotides not matched to a gene: 4. CDR3 loop: CASSTRQGNSPLHF. In DNA form, the CDR3 reads TGTGCCAGCAGTACCAGACAGGGGAATTCACCCCTCCACTTT.

This chain links TRBV7-2 with TRBJ1-1, with TRBD1 as a possible D gene (5 bases). The CDR3 totals 13 residues. The V gene lost 2 bases and the J gene lost 8 bases, with 12 bases spanning the gap. Germline V gene data show CDR1 as SGHTA and CDR2 as FQGNSA. The CDR3 nucleotides read TGTGCCAGCAGCTTACAGGGAAGAACAGAAGCTTTCTTT. Its translation is CASSLQGRTEAFF.

This clone was detected once. The rearrangement uses TRBV4-2 and TRBJ1-4, with D possibly TRBD1 on 5 matching bases. V lost 0 bases and J 7 bases, leaving 9 bases between the germline ends. CDR1 LGHNA and CDR2 YNFKEQ come from the germline V gene. This CDR3 has 14 residues. CDR3 region: CASSQERGSEKLFF. Written as DNA, the CDR3 is TGTGCCAGCAGCCAAGAACGGGGGTCTGAAAAACTGTTTTTT.

DNA for the CDR3: TGCGCCAGCAGCCAAGATCAGGGAATGGCCTATGGCTACACCTTC. Its protein product is CASSQDQGMAYGYTF. The rearrangement links TRBV4-1 to TRBJ1-2; D might be TRBD1 (5 bases). The ends were cut back, 0 bases at V and 4 bases at J, with 12 bases in the middle. In germline, CDR1 is MGHRA, CDR2 YSYEKL. This CDR3 has 15 residues.

This clone was seen a handful of times. CDR3 in amino acids: CASSVRGDQPQHF. The CDR3 DNA reads TGTGCCAGCAGTGTCAGGGGGGATCAGCCCCAGCATTTT. The chain recombines TRBV25-1 with TRBJ1-5, with TRBD1 matching 7 bases. Germline CDR1 MGHDK, CDR2 SYGVNS. The CDR3 is 13 residues long. Germline trimming cut 4 bases from V and 5 bases from J; bases unmatched to any gene: 2.

The chain carries TRBV19 and TRBJ2-1, with 9 bases identical to TRBD1. Germline CDR1 reads LNHDA; CDR2 reads SQIVND (reference sequence). The CDR3 runs to 14 residues. The V gene end was trimmed by 4 bases and the J gene end by 2 bases; junction bases not matched to a gene: 0. The DNA of the CDR3 is TGTGCCAGTAGTAGACAGGGGGCCTACAATGAGCAGTTCTTC. It is translated as CASSRQGAYNEQFF.